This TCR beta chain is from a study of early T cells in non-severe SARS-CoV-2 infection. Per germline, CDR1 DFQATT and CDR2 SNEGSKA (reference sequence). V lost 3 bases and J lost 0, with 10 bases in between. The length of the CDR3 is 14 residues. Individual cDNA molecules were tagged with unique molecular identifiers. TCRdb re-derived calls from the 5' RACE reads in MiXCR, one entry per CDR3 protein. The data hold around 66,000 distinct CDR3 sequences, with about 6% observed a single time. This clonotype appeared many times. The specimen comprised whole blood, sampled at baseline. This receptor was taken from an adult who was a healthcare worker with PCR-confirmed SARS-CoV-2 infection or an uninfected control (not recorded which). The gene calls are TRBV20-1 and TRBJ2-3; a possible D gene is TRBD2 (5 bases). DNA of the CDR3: TGCAGTGCTAGTCGACGGGATAGCACAGATACGCAGTATTTT. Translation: CSASRRDSTDTQYF.